The 29 T cell receptor beta chains below come from one sample, sequenced in a study of T-cell reconstitution after alpha-beta-depleted transplantation in children. Unique molecular identifiers tagged the TCRbeta library. TCRdb itself ran the PCR reads through MiXCR, one entry per CDR3 protein. The top ten hold over 25% of the sample, which has about 420,000 distinct CDR3 sequences, about 16% seen once. This material consisted of PBMCs, mostly from graft donor cells, taken 360 days after TCRalphabeta/CD19-depleted stem cell transplant. These receptors all come from a boy in the first two years of life who had a stem cell transplant for Wiskott-Aldrich syndrome, so the T cells may come from the graft donor.

The chain carries TRBV4-3 and TRBJ2-5; 11 nucleotides match TRBD2. This CDR3 region has 19 residues. Trimming at V came to 0 bases and at J to 6 bases, leaving 15 bases not matched to a gene. CDR1 LGHNA and CDR2 YSLEER come from the germline V gene. In DNA form, the CDR3 reads TGCGCCAGCAGCCAAGATCTAAGAACTAGCGGGAGCAGCTGGAAGACCCAGTACTTC. Protein: CASSQDLRTSGSSWKTQYF.

The table lists this clonotype with a few counts. J is TRBJ2-3 and V is TRBV12-3 or TRBV12-4; a weak D match, TRBD2 (6 bases). Trimming pared 6 bases from V and 2 bases from J, leaving 15 bases between. This CDR3 comprises 15 residues. CDR3 nucleotide sequence: TGTGCCAGCAGCGTCCAGCGGGCCTTCACAGATACGCAGTATTTT. The encoded protein is CASSVQRAFTDTQYF.

The genes are TRBV19 and TRBJ1-4; TRBD1 might be the D (6 bases). Germline loops: CDR1 LNHDA, CDR2 SQIVND (reference sequence). The CDR3 spans 16 residues. V was clipped by 6 bases and J by 5 bases, with 19 bases between them. The CDR3 DNA follows: TGTGCCAGTAGCAGTACCCAACAGGGTCCGAATGAAAAACTGTTTTTT. This gives the protein CASSSTQQGPNEKLFF.

This clonotype was recorded a few times. The rearrangement joins TRBV20-1 to TRBJ1-1; D is perhaps TRBD1 (5 bases). The CDR3 runs to 14 residues. CDR1 is DFQATT, CDR2 SNEGSKA, per germline (reference sequence). Trimming pared 4 bases from V and 3 bases from J, leaving 15 bases between. The DNA for the CDR3 is TGCAGTGCTACAGAACCACAGGCGTACACTGAAGCTTTCTTT. Translating gives CSATEPQAYTEAFF.

This rearrangement joins TRBV7-6 to TRBJ1-1; 10 bases align to TRBD1. The CDR3 totals 15 residues. Per germline, CDR1 SGHVS and CDR2 FNYEAQ. The V segment lost 1 base and the J segment 4 bases; nucleotides outside the gene matches: 3. The CDR3 sequence is CASSLEDRGFTEAFF. CDR3 bases: TGTGCCAGCAGCTTAGAGGACAGGGGGTTCACTGAAGCTTTCTTT. The whole variable domain, remainder taken from reference TRBV7-6 and TRBJ1-1, is GAGVSQSPRYKVTKRGQDVALRCDPISGHVSLYWYRQALGQGPEFLTYFNYEAQQDKSGLPNDRFSAERPEGSISTLTIQRTEQRDSAMYRCASSLEDRGFTEAFFGQGTRLTVV.

V is TRBV19 and J is TRBJ2-1; 10 bases line up with TRBD1. Germline V lookup: CDR1 LNHDA, CDR2 SQIVND (reference sequence). The CDR3 covers 19 residues. The V and J ends lost 3 bases and 2 bases, in that order; junction bases with no gene match: 13. This CDR3 reads CASSIGTGVEAGPYNEQFF. The CDR3 bases are TGTGCCAGTAGTATCGGGACAGGGGTCGAAGCGGGCCCCTACAATGAGCAGTTCTTC.

A few counts support this clonotype. The rearrangement joins TRBV13 to TRBJ2-3; the match to TRBD2 covers 9 bases. The CDR3 covers 18 residues. Germline trimming cut 1 base from V and 6 bases from J; bases unmatched to any gene: 14. CDR1 is PRHDT, CDR2 FYEKMQ, per germline (reference sequence). The CDR3 nucleotides are TGTGCCAGCAGCTTAGAACCTCGAGACGCGGGGGGGCCTGATACGCAGTATTTT. Its translation: CASSLEPRDAGGPDTQYF.

The chain links TRBV11-2 to TRBJ2-3; TRBD2 might be the D (6 bases). CDR1 is SGHAT and CDR2 is FQNNGV in the germline V gene. V was trimmed by 2 bases and J by 0 bases, leaving 12 bases between them. The CDR3 length is 16 residues. CDR3 sequence reads: CASSLLFGSSTDTQYF. CDR3 DNA sequence: TGTGCCAGCAGCTTACTATTCGGGAGTAGCACAGATACGCAGTATTTT.

This chain links TRBV7-6 with TRBJ2-3, with D maybe TRBD1 (6 bases). The CDR3 has 15 residues. V lost 2 bases and J 6 bases, leaving 15 bases between the germline ends. Germline values: CDR1 SGHVS, CDR2 FNYEAQ. The CDR3 loop is CASSLTQGQLDTQYF. The CDR3 coding sequence is TGTGCCAGCAGCTTAACTCAGGGACAATTGGATACGCAGTATTTT.

The J gene is TRBJ1-6, the V gene TRBV4-3; D is undetermined. This CDR3 has 18 amino acids. V was trimmed by 0 bases and J by 0 bases, leaving 12 bases between them. CDR1 is LGHNA, CDR2 YSLEER, per germline. CDR3 sequence reads: CASSQDLASSSYNSPLHF. The CDR3 DNA follows: TGCGCCAGCAGCCAAGACCTCGCCAGTAGCTCCTATAATTCACCCCTCCACTTT.

DNA for the CDR3: TGTGCCAGCAGTATACCGGGACTAGCGTGGCAGTACTTC. It yields the protein CASSIPGLAWQYF. The chain combines TRBV28 with TRBJ2-7; 10 nucleotides match TRBD2. J was trimmed by 9 bases and V by 5 bases; bases with no gene match: 7. This CDR3 contains 13 residues. The germline gives CDR1 MDHEN, CDR2 SYDVKM.

The V gene is TRBV12-3 or TRBV12-4, the J gene TRBJ2-4; possibly TRBD1 for D (5 bases). The germline V and J ends were trimmed by 3 bases and 2 bases, with 8 bases remaining between them. The CDR3 length is 14 residues. CDR3 sequence reads: CASSFMDTKNIQYF. The CDR3 DNA sequence: TGTGCCAGCAGTTTTATGGACACCAAAAACATTCAGTACTTC.

CDR3 loop: CASSYYRGHGSPLHF. CDR3 nucleotides: TGTGCCAGCAGTTACTACAGGGGGCACGGTTCACCCCTCCACTTT. The rearrangement links TRBV6-2 or TRBV6-3 to TRBJ1-6; 9 bases are a match to TRBD1. The length of the CDR3 is 15 residues. Trimming cost V 1 base and J 9 bases; bases outside gene matches: 4. Germline V gene data show CDR1 as MNHEY and CDR2 as SVGEGT.

The rearrangement links TRBV5-1 to TRBJ2-1; D may match TRBD1 or TRBD2 (5 bases each). This CDR3 contains 14 residues. The germline CDR1 and CDR2 sequences are SGHRS and YFSETQ. V was trimmed by 2 bases and J by 8 bases, leaving 14 bases between them. CDR3 sequence (DNA): TGCGCCAGCAGCTTAATCGCGTTGGGACATGAGCAGTTCTTC. Its translation is CASSLIALGHEQFF. The complete variable domain, with remaining parts taken from reference TRBV5-1 and TRBJ2-1, reads KAGVTQTPRYLIKTRGQQVTLSCSPISGHRSVSWYQQTPGQGLQFLFEYFSETQRNKGNFPGRFSGRQFSNSRSEMNVSTLELGDSALYLCASSLIALGHEQFFGPGTRLTVL.

The gene calls are TRBV6-6 and TRBJ2-3, with unresolved D. CDR1 is MNHNY and CDR2 is SVGAGI in the germline V gene (reference sequence). Trimming removed 4 bases from V and 4 bases from J, with 6 bases in between. CDR3 length: 12 residues. CDR3 loop: CASSSTADTQYF. The CDR3 DNA reads as TGTGCCAGCAGTTCGACGGCAGATACGCAGTATTTT.

V is TRBV6-5 and J is TRBJ2-2, with TRBD2 matching over 12 bases. J lost 6 bases, V lost 4 bases, and 9 bases had no gene match. The CDR3 spans 17 residues. Looked up from germline, CDR1 is MNHEY and CDR2 is SVGAGI. The CDR3, as DNA: TGTGCCAGCAGTTCGTATCGACTAGCGGGAGTCGCCGGGGAGCTGTTTTTT. It yields the protein CASSSYRLAGVAGELFF.

DNA for the CDR3: TGTGCCAGCAGCCCCTTCGACCCAATAGCCAAAAACATTCAGTACTTC. It codes for CASSPFDPIAKNIQYF. The V gene is TRBV7-9, the J gene TRBJ2-4; D gene uncertain. The germline V and J ends were trimmed by 5 bases and 0 bases, with 14 bases remaining between them. Per the germline V gene, CDR1 is SEHNR and CDR2 is FQNEAQ (reference sequence). This CDR3 spans 16 amino acids.

The table lists this clonotype with many counts. This chain links TRBV20-1 with TRBJ1-5; a possible D gene is TRBD1 (6 bases). The CDR3 is made up of 16 amino acids. Germline loops: CDR1 DFQATT, CDR2 SNEGSKA (reference sequence). Trimming removed 7 bases at V and 3 bases at J, with 22 bases between. CDR3 amino acids: CSVPERGTPSNQPQHF. CDR3 in DNA: TGCAGTGTTCCTGAAAGGGGGACTCCCTCCAATCAGCCCCAGCATTTT.

This clonotype was detected a few times. The chain recombines TRBV10-3 with TRBJ1-2; D unclear. Per germline, CDR1 ENHRY and CDR2 SYGVKD. The germline V and J ends were trimmed by 2 bases and 4 bases, with 8 bases remaining between them. The CDR3 spans 13 residues. The CDR3 coding sequence is TGTGCCATCAGTGAGGAGAGGTTCTATGGCTACACCTTC. It codes for CAISEERFYGYTF.

The V and J genes are TRBV12-3 or TRBV12-4 and TRBJ2-7; D is ambiguous. There are 14 residues in the CDR3. The germline V and J ends were trimmed by 6 bases and 4 bases, with 16 bases remaining between them. In DNA form, the CDR3 reads TGTGCCAGCAGCCCCCCCGGCCTGGTTTACGAGCAGTACTTC. Encoded protein: CASSPPGLVYEQYF.

The genes are TRBV20-1 and TRBJ2-1; 8 bases line up with TRBD1. With V trimmed by 8 bases and J by 13 bases, 10 bases remained unmatched. The CDR3 contains 11 residues. Germline CDR1 is DFQATT and CDR2 is SNEGSKA (reference sequence). The CDR3 coding sequence is TGCAGTACCCCAGGGGGCGGAAGACAGTTCTTC. It specifies CSTPGGGRQFF.

This chain links TRBV6-2 or TRBV6-3 with TRBJ2-7, with 7 positions matching TRBD1. CDR1 is MNHEY, CDR2 SVGEGT, per germline. This CDR3 is built from 17 residues. V dropped 0 bases and J dropped 0; count of bases not matched to a gene: 8. CDR3 sequence reads: CASSYSVDRSLSYEQYF. In DNA, the CDR3 is TGTGCCAGCAGTTACTCCGTGGACAGGTCGCTCTCCTACGAGCAGTACTTC.

V gene TRBV7-9 combines with J gene TRBJ1-4; D is unclear. V lost 4 bases and J lost 6, with 15 bases in between. CDR1 SEHNR and CDR2 FQNEAQ come from the germline V gene (reference sequence). There are 15 residues in the CDR3. The CDR3 spells CASSSPIGWDEKLFF. DNA for the CDR3: TGTGCCAGCAGCTCCCCGATAGGTTGGGATGAAAAACTGTTTTTT.

This clonotype occurred a few times. This sequence joins TRBV4-1 and TRBJ2-1; weak D call: TRBD2 (5 bases). The CDR3 spans 15 residues. Trimming removed 3 bases at V and 5 bases at J, with 14 bases between. Germline V gene lookup returns CDR1 MGHRA and CDR2 YSYEKL. Here the CDR3 reads CASSQTDTRHNEQFF. In DNA, the CDR3 is TGCGCCAGCAGCCAGACCGATACTAGGCACAATGAGCAGTTCTTC.

This clonotype was seen a few times. This rearrangement joins TRBV29-1 to TRBJ2-7, with TRBD1 matching 8 bases. CDR1 SQVTM and CDR2 ANQGSEA come from the germline V gene. The junction had 6 bases not matched to a gene; V was cut back by 5 bases and J by 0 bases. The CDR3 extends over 14 amino acids. This CDR3 reads CSVSRGRSSYEQYF. The CDR3 nucleotides are TGCAGCGTTAGCAGGGGGCGGAGCTCCTACGAGCAGTACTTC.

The V call is TRBV29-1, the J call TRBJ2-5, with D maybe TRBD1 (6 bases). V was shortened by 5 bases and J by 1 base, with 14 bases between the two germline ends. Germline V gene lookup returns CDR1 SQVTM and CDR2 ANQGSEA. CDR3 length: 14 amino acids. This CDR3 reads CSVSHPGAQETQYF. The CDR3 DNA follows: TGCAGCGTTTCACACCCAGGGGCCCAAGAGACCCAGTACTTC.

This sequence joins TRBV7-2 and TRBJ2-1; 9 bases line up with TRBD2. CDR3 length: 15 residues. Germline V gene sequence: CDR1 SGHTA, CDR2 FQGNSA. With 1 base clipped from V and 5 bases from J, the junction kept 3 bases outside the gene matches. The CDR3 DNA follows: TGTGCCAGCAGCTTAGAAGGGACTAGCAACAATGAGCAGTTCTTC. Its translation: CASSLEGTSNNEQFF.

This clonotype was seen repeatedly, ten times or more. This chain links TRBV12-3 or TRBV12-4 with TRBJ2-2; 7 bases fit TRBD1. CDR3 size: 14 residues. The junction had 3 bases not matched to a gene; V was cut back by 3 bases and J by 5 bases. The CDR3 region is CASSFGTATGELFF. The CDR3 DNA is TGTGCCAGCAGTTTTGGGACAGCTACCGGGGAGCTGTTTTTT.

In this sample, this clonotype turned up a few times. The chain links TRBV12-3 or TRBV12-4 to TRBJ2-1; maybe TRBD2 (6 bases). Trimming left V 1 base short and J 0 bases short, with 28 bases between. The CDR3 is made up of 22 amino acids. DNA for the CDR3: TGTGCCAGCAGTTTAGAAAAGTCTTTCTTCGGGAGCCGAGCGGCCTCCTACAATGAGCAGTTCTTC. Its translation is CASSLEKSFFGSRAASYNEQFF.